This TCR beta chain was sequenced for a study of PD-L1 blockade in urothelial cancer. Study overall: Timepoints chosen for blood analysis were 3 weeks (second dose) and 6 weeks after treatment start. Study conclusions and caveats: Blood clones associated with the tumor expanded more at 3 weeks in durable-benefit patients.

TCRdb keeps only in-frame clones here, not all; method: immunoSEQ multiplex PCR. The repertoire has over 100,000 clones, 84% of them found once; the top ten carry 3.2%. The V gene's germline CDR1 is SEHNR and CDR2 FQNEAQ (reference sequence). This CDR3 is built from 17 residues. V was pared by 4 bases and J by 9 bases, with 10 bases of the junction left unmatched. Remarks on this clone: No antigen is known for it.

Time point reported: pretreatment peripheral blood. This chain links TRBV7-9 with TRBJ2-1, with 15 bases identical to TRBD2. This sample comprised PBMCs, obtained around atezolizumab (anti-PD-L1) treatment. This TCR was recovered from a man in his forties or fifties with urothelial cancer. The CDR3 is CASSSRTSGRALGEQFF. The CDR3 coding sequence is TGTGCCAGCAGCTCAAGGACTAGCGGGAGGGCCCTCGGTGAGCAGTTCTTC.